Below, 2 T cell receptor beta chains from the same sample are listed, as sequenced in a study of blood T cell repertoires in COVID-19. Assay used: immunoSEQ multiplex PCR; TCRdb lists only in-frame clones, some missing. The table includes approximately 270,000 clones, 85% to 95% detected once. The specimen was PBMCs or T cells enriched from blood (not recorded which). These receptors were obtained from a man in his forties who had been exposed to COVID-19.

The rearrangement uses TRBV27 and TRBJ1-6, with 10 positions matching TRBD1. The V gene end was trimmed by 7 bases and the J gene end by 4 bases; junction bases not matched to a gene: 4. CDR1 is MNHEY and CDR2 is SMNVEV in the germline V gene (reference sequence). The CDR3 runs to 15 residues. In nucleotides, the CDR3 is TGTGCCAGCAAGACAGGGGGCGCGTATAATTCACCCCTCCACTTT. It encodes CASKTGGAYNSPLHF.

About this clone itself: Other DNA sequences in the sample encode the same CDR3. The rearrangement joins TRBV30 to TRBJ1-3; D unresolved. The V gene lost 4 bases and the J gene lost 0 bases, with 4 bases spanning the gap. The CDR3 is 12 amino acids. From germline, CDR1 is GTSNPN and CDR2 SVGIG (reference sequence). The CDR3 is CAWTDSGNTIYF. The CDR3, as DNA: TGTGCCTGGACAGACTCTGGAAACACCATATATTTT.